This T cell receptor (beta chain) was recorded in a study of cytomegalovirus exposure and HLA in healthy donors. Study results and limitations: Being productive about 87% or about 30% of the time was typical of most TCR beta V segments in an earlier analysis. Testing in vitro showed three CMV-associated chains specific for CMV antigens. Donors were assumed by presence/absence analyses to have roughly uniform sequencing depth. After further analysis at a later stage, roughly 16,000 TCR beta sequences were associated with HLA alleles at 0.05 false discovery rate.

The PCR ran on 60 Vbeta and 13 Jbeta primers. Only in-frame clones appear in the TCRdb table, and some are missing; sequencing was by immunoSEQ multiplex PCR. The data show about 140,000 clones, 82% seen once. Notes on this clone: The antigen is not known.

The germline V gene encodes CDR1 SGHVS and CDR2 FQNEAQ. The length of the CDR3 is 14 residues. Trimming took 5 bases from V and 8 from J; bases not matched to a gene: 4. The clonotype comes from a man aged 25 to 40 in good health and CMV-seropositive. The rearrangement joins TRBV7-8 to TRBJ1-6; 9 bases are a match to TRBD1. Input material: PBMCs. The CDR3 region is CASSPDRGDSPLHF. The CDR3 bases are TGTGCCAGCAGCCCAGACAGGGGGGATTCACCCCTCCACTTT.